A selection of T cell receptor beta chains follows, all from one sample in a study of blood T cells in healthy people across ages. Using its own MiXCR run on the 5' RACE reads, TCRdb lists one record per CDR3 protein. The table shows roughly 2 million distinct CDR3 sequences, with around half occurring only once. The material sequenced was blood. The origin of the receptors is a middle-aged woman in good health. CDR3s include the opening cysteine and the closing phenylalanine or tryptophan. Fields, in order: J gene, clone size, V gene, D gene, CDR3 protein, CDR3 DNA. The D gene is left open where the match is weak. The size of a clone is reported for some rows only, either as once, few or many, or as a class for expanded clones.

>TRBJ2-3|once|TRBV2|NA
CASSDAIWTGGLADTQYF
TGTGCCAGCAGCGATGCAATATGGACAGGAGGGTTGGCAGATACGCAGTATTTT
>TRBJ2-5|NA|TRBV2|TRBD2
CASSVWASGSGETQYF
TGTGCCAGCAGTGTATGGGCTAGCGGATCGGGGGAGACCCAGTACTTC
>TRBJ2-3|few|TRBV6-2/TRBV6-3|NA
CASGGHADTQYF
TGTGCCAGCGGGGGGCATGCAGATACGCAGTATTTT
>TRBJ2-3|NA|TRBV29-1|NA
CSIRPATDTQYF
TGCAGCATACGCCCAGCCACAGATACGCAGTATTTT
>TRBJ1-5|NA|TRBV20-1|NA
CSAQEGGLRVDQPQHF
TGCAGTGCCCAGGAGGGTGGGTTGAGGGTGGATCAGCCCCAGCATTTT
>TRBJ1-5|few|TRBV12-3/TRBV12-4|NA
CASSFRDNSNQPQHF
TGTGCCAGCAGTTTTCGGGATAATAGCAATCAGCCCCAGCATTTT
>TRBJ2-5|few|TRBV12-3/TRBV12-4|TRBD1
CASTQGTVTQETQYF
TGTGCCAGCACCCAGGGGACAGTGACCCAAGAGACCCAGTACTTC
>TRBJ2-1|few|TRBV12-3/TRBV12-4|TRBD1
CASSLTRGTGSYNEQFF
TGTGCCAGCAGTCTCACCCGTGGGACAGGGAGCTACAATGAGCAGTTCTTC
>TRBJ2-7|few|TRBV4-2|NA
CASSQATSYEQYF
TGTGCCAGCAGCCAGGCGACTAGCTACGAGCAGTACTTC
>TRBJ2-1|NA|TRBV3-1|NA
CASSRETGFVEDEQFF
TGTGCCAGCAGCCGCGAAACAGGGTTTGTCGAGGATGAGCAGTTCTTC
>TRBJ1-2|few|TRBV7-2|NA
CASSLSGRIYGYTF
TGTGCCAGCAGCTTAAGCGGACGGATCTATGGCTACACCTTC
>TRBJ2-1|NA|TRBV20-1|TRBD2
CSATRARTSGAYNEQFF
TGCAGTGCTACAAGAGCCCGGACTAGCGGGGCTTACAATGAGCAGTTCTTC
>TRBJ2-4|few|TRBV7-9|TRBD1
CASSLAPGTGGKGAKNIQYF
TGTGCCAGCAGCTTAGCGCCGGGGACAGGGGGTAAGGGAGCCAAAAACATTCAGTACTTC
>TRBJ2-7|NA|TRBV27|NA
CASSFRGAHEKYF
TGTGCCAGCAGTTTTAGAGGGGCCCACGAGAAGTACTTC
>TRBJ2-1|NA|TRBV20-1|TRBD2
CSASRIAGGHYNEQFF
TGCAGTGCTAGTCGGATAGCGGGGGGGCACTACAATGAGCAGTTCTTC
>TRBJ2-7|NA|TRBV4-3|NA
CASSQAQSSYEQYF
TGCGCCAGCAGTCAGGCCCAAAGCTCCTACGAGCAGTACTTC
>TRBJ1-1|few|TRBV4-2|NA
CASSQDSSQINTEAFF
TGTGCCAGCAGCCAAGATTCGTCCCAGATTAACACTGAAGCTTTCTTT